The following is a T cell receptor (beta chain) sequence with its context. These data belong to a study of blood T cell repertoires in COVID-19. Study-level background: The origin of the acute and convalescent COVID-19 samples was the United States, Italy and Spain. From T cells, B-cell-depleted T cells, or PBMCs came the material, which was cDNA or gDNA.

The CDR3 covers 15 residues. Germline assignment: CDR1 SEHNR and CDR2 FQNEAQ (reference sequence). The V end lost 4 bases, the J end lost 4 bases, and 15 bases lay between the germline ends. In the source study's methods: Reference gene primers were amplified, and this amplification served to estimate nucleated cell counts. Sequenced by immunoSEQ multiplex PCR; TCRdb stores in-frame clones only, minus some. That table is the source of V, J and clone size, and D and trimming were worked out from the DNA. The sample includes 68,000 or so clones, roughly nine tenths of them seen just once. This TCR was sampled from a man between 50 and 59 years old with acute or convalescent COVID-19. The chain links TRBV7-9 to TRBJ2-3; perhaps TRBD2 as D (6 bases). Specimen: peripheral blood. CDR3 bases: TGTGCCAGCAGCTCGGCGGGGATGGGGGCAGATACGCAGTATTTT. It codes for CASSSAGMGADTQYF.